This TCR beta chain was captured by sequencing in a study of blood T cell repertoires in COVID-19. The study drew participants aged about 18 to 90 years from some 23 US areas. In the original analysis: Counts of nucleated cells, estimated from reference gene primer amplification, were obtained. Repertoires were generated with immunoSEQ multiplex PCR, while TCRdb's copy carries only in-frame clones and drops some. That table gives V, J and clone size, and the DNA gave D and trimming. The table records roughly 240,000 clones, about nine tenths of them present only once. Germline V CDR1 and CDR2: SGHAT, FQNNGV. Trimming stripped 5 bases from V and 0 bases from J, with 8 bases between. This CDR3 is 14 amino acids long.

The receptor was derived from a middle-aged man who had been exposed to COVID-19. Sequencing was done on a sample of PBMCs or T cells enriched from blood (not recorded which). The chain carries TRBV11-2 and TRBJ1-3, with D unresolved. The CDR3 is CASSPYRSGNTIYF. The CDR3 DNA reads as TGTGCCAGCAGCCCTTATCGCTCTGGAAACACCATATATTTT.